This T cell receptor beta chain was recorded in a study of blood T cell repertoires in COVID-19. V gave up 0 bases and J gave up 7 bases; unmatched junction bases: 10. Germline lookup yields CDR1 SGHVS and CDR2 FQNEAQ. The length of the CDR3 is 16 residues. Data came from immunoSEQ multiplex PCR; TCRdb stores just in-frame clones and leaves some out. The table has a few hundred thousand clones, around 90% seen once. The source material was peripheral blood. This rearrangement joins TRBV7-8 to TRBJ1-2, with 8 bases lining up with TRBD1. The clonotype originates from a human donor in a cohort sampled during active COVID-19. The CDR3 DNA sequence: TGTGCCAGCAGCTTAGCGCGGTCAGGGGGCATGGGTGGCTACACCTTC. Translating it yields CASSLARSGGMGGYTF.